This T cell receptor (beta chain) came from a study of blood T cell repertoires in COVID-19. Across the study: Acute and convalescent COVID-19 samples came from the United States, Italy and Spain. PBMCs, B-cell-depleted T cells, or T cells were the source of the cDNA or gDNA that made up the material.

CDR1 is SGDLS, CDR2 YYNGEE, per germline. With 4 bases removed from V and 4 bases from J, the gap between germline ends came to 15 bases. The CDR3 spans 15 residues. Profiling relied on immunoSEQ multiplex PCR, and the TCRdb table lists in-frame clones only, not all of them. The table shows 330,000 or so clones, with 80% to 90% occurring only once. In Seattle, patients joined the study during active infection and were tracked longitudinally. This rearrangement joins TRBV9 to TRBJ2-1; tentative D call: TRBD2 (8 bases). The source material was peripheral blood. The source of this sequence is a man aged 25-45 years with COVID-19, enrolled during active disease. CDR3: CASSTGVAGYNEQFF. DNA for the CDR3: TGTGCCAGCAGCACAGGGGTAGCGGGGTACAATGAGCAGTTCTTC.